This T cell receptor (beta chain) originates from a study of T cells in Graves' hyperthyroidism and ophthalmopathy. General observations from the study: Expanded thyroid clonotypes (above 0.001) were mostly also found in blood.

TCR beta CDR3 regions were amplified from RNA transcripts. Carried out on the TCR CDR3, a first-round RT-PCR used the HTBI primer set. TCRdb re-called the multiplex PCR reads through MiXCR, storing one row per CDR3 protein. The sample has some 600,000 distinct CDR3 sequences; about half are singletons. The CDR3 is made up of 13 amino acids. Trimming stripped 2 bases from V and 4 bases from J, with 11 bases between. Looked up from germline, CDR1 is SQVTM and CDR2 is ANQGSEA. With respect to this clonotype: Antigen: not known.

Specimen: peripheral blood or thyroid tissue (not recorded which). J is TRBJ1-1 and V is TRBV29-1; TRBD1 is a possible D gene (5 bases). The receptor was derived from a woman younger than 35 with Graves' hyperthyroidism. This CDR3 is CSVELGGTTEAFF. The CDR3 DNA sequence: TGCAGCGTTGAATTGGGGGGTACCACTGAAGCTTTCTTT.